This T cell receptor (beta chain) came from a study of T cell responses to AZD1222 COVID-19 vaccine. Points from the study as a whole: CD4 TCRs linked to vaccination spanned spike, dominating at 160-218 and 743-854.

This CDR3 contains 16 residues. V shed 4 bases and J shed 4 bases, with 19 bases lying between them. Germline V CDR1 and CDR2: WNHNN, SYGVQD (reference sequence). Produced via immunoSEQ multiplex PCR; TCRdb's table is partial and in-frame only. The repertoire consists of around 100,000 clones, with around 90% occurring once and the leading ten covering roughly 1.7%. To note about this clone: The antigen remains undetermined.

The TCR sequence derives from an adult in good health. Sequenced here: peripheral blood, sampled on day 0 of AZD1222 vaccination. This chain uses TRBV10-1 with TRBJ1-2; maybe TRBD1 (6 bases). This chain's CDR3 is CASSARSTGRTYGYTF. CDR3 sequence (DNA): TGCGCCAGCAGTGCACGGTCGACAGGAAGGACCTATGGCTACACCTTC.